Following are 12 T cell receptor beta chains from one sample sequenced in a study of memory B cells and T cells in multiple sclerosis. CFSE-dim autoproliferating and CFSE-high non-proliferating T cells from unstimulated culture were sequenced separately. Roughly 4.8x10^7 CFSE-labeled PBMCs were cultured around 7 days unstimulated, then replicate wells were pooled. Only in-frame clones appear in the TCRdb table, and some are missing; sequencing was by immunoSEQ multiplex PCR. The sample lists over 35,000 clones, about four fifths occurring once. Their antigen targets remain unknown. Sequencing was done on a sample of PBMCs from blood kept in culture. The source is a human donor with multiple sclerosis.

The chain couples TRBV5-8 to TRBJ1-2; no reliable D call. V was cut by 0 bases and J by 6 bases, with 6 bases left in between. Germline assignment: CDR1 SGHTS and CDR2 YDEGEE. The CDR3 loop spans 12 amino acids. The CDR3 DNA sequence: TGTGCCAGCAGCTTGGGGCATGATGGCTACACCTTC. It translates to CASSLGHDGYTF.

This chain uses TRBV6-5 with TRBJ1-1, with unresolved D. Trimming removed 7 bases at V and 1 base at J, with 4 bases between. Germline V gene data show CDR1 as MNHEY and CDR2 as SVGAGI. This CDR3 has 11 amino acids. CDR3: CASKRNTEAFF. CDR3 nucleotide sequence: TGTGCCAGCAAGAGGAACACTGAAGCTTTCTTT.

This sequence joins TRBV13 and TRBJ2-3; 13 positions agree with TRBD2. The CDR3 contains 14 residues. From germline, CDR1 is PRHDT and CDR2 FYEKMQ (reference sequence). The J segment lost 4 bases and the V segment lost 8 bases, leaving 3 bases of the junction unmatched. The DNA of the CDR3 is TGTGCCAGCTTTACTAGCGGGGGGGCAGATACGCAGTATTTT. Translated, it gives CASFTSGGADTQYF.

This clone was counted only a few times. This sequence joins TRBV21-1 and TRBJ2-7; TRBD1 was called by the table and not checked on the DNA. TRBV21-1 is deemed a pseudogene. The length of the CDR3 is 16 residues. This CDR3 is CASSNPDRDSYYEQYF. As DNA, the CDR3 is TGTGCCAGCAGCAATCCGGATCGGGACAGCTACTACGAGCAGTACTTC.

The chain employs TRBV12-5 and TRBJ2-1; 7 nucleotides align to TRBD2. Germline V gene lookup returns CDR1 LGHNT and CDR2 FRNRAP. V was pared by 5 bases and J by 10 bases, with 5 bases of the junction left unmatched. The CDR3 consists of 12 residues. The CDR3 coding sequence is TGTGCTAGTGGTCGAGGGGAGGGGGAGCAGTTCTTC. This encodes CASGRGEGEQFF. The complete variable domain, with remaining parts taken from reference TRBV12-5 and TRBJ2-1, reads DARVTQTPRHKVTEMGQEVTMRCQPILGHNTVFWYRQTMMQGLELLAYFRNRAPLDDSGMPKDRFSAEMPDATLATLKIQPSEPRDSAVYFCASGRGEGEQFFGPGTRLTVL.

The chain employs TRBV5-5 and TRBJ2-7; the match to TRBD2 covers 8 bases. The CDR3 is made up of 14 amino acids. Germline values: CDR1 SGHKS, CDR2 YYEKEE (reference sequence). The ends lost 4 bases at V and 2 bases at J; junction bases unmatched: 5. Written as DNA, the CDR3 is TGTGCCAGCAGCCCGAGCGGGGGCACCTACGAGCAGTACTTC. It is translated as CASSPSGGTYEQYF.

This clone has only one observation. The CDR3 coding sequence is TGTGCCATCAGTGAGTCTGGGGGCGACACTGAAGCTTTCTTT. Translated: CAISESGGDTEAFF. This chain links TRBV10-3 with TRBJ1-1; possibly TRBD1 for D (6 bases). Germline CDR1 ENHRY, CDR2 SYGVKD. V lost 0 bases to trimming and J lost 3 bases, with 8 bases between them. The CDR3 is made up of 14 amino acids.

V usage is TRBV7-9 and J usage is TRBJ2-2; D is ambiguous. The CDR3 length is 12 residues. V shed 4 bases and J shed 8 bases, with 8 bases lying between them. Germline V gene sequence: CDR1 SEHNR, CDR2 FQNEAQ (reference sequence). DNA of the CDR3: TGTGCCAGCAGCTCGAACGGTGGGGAGCTGTTTTTT. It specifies CASSSNGGELFF.

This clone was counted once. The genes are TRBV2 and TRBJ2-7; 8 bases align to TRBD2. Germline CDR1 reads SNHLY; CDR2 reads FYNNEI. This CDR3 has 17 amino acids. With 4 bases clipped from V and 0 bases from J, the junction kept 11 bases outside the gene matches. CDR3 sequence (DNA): TGTGCCAGCAGTGGGGCAGCGGGGGTCTTAAGCTCCTACGAGCAGTACTTC. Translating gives CASSGAAGVLSSYEQYF.

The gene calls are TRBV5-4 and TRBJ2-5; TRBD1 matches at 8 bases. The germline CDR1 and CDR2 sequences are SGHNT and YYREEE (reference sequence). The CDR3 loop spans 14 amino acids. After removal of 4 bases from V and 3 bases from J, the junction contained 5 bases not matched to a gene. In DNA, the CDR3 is TGTGCCAGCAGCCAGGGGGCTCGAGAAGAGACCCAGTACTTC. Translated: CASSQGAREETQYF.

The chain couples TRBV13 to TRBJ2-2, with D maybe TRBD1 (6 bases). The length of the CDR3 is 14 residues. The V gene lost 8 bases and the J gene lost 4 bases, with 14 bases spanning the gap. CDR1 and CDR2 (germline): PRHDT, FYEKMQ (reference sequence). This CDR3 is CASSPGQITGELFF. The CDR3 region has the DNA TGTGCCAGCTCCCCGGGACAAATCACCGGGGAGCTGTTTTTT.

Here the CDR3 DNA reads TGTGCCAGCAGCTTAGCTGTGGGCGCGTACGAGCAGTACTTC. Amino acid sequence: CASSLAVGAYEQYF. This sequence joins TRBV11-2 and TRBJ2-7; D is unclear. Germline V gene sequence: CDR1 SGHAT, CDR2 FQNNGV. This CDR3 comprises 14 residues. V lost 1 base and J lost 4, with 11 bases in between. The full variable domain, completed using reference TRBV11-2 and TRBJ2-7, is EAGVAQSPRYKIIEKRQSVAFWCNPISGHATLYWYQQILGQGPKLLIQFQNNGVVDDSQLPKDRFSAERLKGVDSTLKIQPAKLEDSAVYLCASSLAVGAYEQYFGPGTRLTVT.